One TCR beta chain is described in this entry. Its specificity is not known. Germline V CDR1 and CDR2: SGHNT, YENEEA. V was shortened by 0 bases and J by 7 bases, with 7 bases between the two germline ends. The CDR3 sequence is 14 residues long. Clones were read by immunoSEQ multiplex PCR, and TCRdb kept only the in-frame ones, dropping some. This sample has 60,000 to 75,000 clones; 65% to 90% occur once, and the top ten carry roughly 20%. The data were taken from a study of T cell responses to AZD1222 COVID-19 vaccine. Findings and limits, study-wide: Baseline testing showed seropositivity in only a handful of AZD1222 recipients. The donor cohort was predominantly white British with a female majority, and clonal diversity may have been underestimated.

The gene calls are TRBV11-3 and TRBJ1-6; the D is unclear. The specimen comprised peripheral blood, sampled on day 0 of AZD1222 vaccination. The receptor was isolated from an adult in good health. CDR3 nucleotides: TGTGCCAGCAGCTTAGATGGCGAGAATTCACCCCTCCACTTT. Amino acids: CASSLDGENSPLHF.